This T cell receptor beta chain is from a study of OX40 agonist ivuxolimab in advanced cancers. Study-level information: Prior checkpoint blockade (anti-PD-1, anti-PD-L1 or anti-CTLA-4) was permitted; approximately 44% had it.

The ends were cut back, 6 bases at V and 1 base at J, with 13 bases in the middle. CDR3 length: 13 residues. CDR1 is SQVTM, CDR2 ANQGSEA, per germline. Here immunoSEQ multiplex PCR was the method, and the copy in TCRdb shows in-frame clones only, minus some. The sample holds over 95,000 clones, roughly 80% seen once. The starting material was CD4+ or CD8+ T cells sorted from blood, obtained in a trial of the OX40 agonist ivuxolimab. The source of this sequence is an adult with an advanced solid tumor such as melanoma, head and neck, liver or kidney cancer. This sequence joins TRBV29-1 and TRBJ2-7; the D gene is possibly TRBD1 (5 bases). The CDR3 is CSVTRVGSYEQYF. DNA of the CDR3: TGCAGCGTGACCAGGGTGGGATCCTACGAGCAGTACTTC.